A single sample is the source of the 13 T cell receptor beta chains below, sequenced in a study of blood T cell repertoires in COVID-19. Profiling relied on immunoSEQ multiplex PCR, and the TCRdb table lists in-frame clones only, not all of them. The sample comprises 60,000 to 85,000 clones, around 84% of which are singletons, and 10% to 11% rests with the top ten. The material sequenced was peripheral blood. The origin of the receptors is a man aged 55 to 70 with COVID-19, enrolled during active disease.

This clone was recorded many times. The chain combines TRBV27 with TRBJ2-7; tentatively, D is TRBD1 (5 bases). The CDR3 has 20 residues. V lost 5 bases and J 2 bases, leaving 31 bases between the germline ends. The germline gives CDR1 MNHEY, CDR2 SMNVEV (reference sequence). The CDR3 loop is CASSPGWGSLSNLYTYEQYF. The CDR3 region has the DNA TGTGCCAGCAGTCCCGGATGGGGCAGCCTCTCGAACCTTTACACCTACGAGCAGTACTTC.

The chain combines TRBV10-3 with TRBJ1-5; 9 bases line up with TRBD1. This CDR3 has 13 residues. Germline V lookup: CDR1 ENHRY, CDR2 SYGVKD. V was clipped by 11 bases and J by 6 bases; unmatched bases: 8. The CDR3 loop reads CAVGGQGIQPQHF. For the CDR3, the DNA is TGTGCCGTAGGGGGACAGGGAATTCAGCCCCAGCATTTT.

The chain combines TRBV3-1 (or the pseudogene TRBV3-2) with TRBJ2-1; D remains ambiguous. The V gene's germline CDR1 is LGHDT and CDR2 YNNKEL (reference sequence). Trimming shortened V by 0 bases and J by 6 bases, and 18 bases separated the two germline ends. The CDR3 length is 17 residues. CDR3 amino acids: CASSQDLTPLLVNEQFF. The CDR3 DNA follows: TGTGCCAGCAGCCAAGATCTGACTCCCCTACTTGTCAATGAGCAGTTCTTC.

The chain couples TRBV7-3 to TRBJ2-1, with D maybe TRBD1 (6 bases). Germline CDR1 is SGHTA and CDR2 is FQGTGA. V gave up 3 bases and J gave up 5 bases, with 11 bases separating them. The CDR3 totals 14 residues. This chain's CDR3 is CASSFPDRNNEQFF. Written as DNA, the CDR3 is TGTGCCAGCAGCTTCCCGGACAGAAACAATGAGCAGTTCTTC.

The chain is built from TRBV28 and TRBJ1-2, with D tentatively TRBD1 (5 bases). Germline CDR1 MDHEN, CDR2 SYDVKM. The CDR3 is 15 residues long. V shed 5 bases and J shed 0 bases, with 13 bases lying between them. CDR3 region: CASSTHPQANYGYTF. The CDR3, as DNA: TGTGCCAGCAGTACCCACCCACAGGCTAACTATGGCTACACCTTC.

This clone turned up a few times. J is TRBJ1-2 and V is TRBV7-9; 7 bases align to TRBD1. Germline V gene data show CDR1 as SEHNR and CDR2 as FQNEAQ (reference sequence). The CDR3 length is 15 residues. J gave up 11 bases and V 5 bases, and 17 bases lay outside the gene matches. The CDR3 reads CASSPNENDRVWYTF. CDR3 bases: TGTGCCAGCAGCCCCAATGAAAACGACAGGGTTTGGTACACCTTC.

V gene TRBV19 combines with J gene TRBJ2-5, with 8 nucleotides matching TRBD1. CDR1 is LNHDA and CDR2 is SQIVND in the germline V gene (reference sequence). The junction had 8 bases not matched to a gene; V was cut back by 4 bases and J by 1 base. This CDR3 has 16 residues. As DNA, the CDR3 is TGTGCCAGTAGTAGGAGGCGACAGGGGTCCCAAGAGACCCAGTACTTC. The encoded protein is CASSRRRQGSQETQYF.

This chain joins TRBV3-1 (or the pseudogene TRBV3-2) and TRBJ2-5; tentatively, D is TRBD2 (6 bases). The V end lost 7 bases, the J end lost 2 bases, and 14 bases lay between the germline ends. Germline CDR1 reads LGHDT; CDR2 reads YNNKEL (reference sequence). This CDR3 region has 14 residues. Written as DNA, the CDR3 is TGTGCCAGCACCTCCGGGGGAGGACAAGAGACCCAGTACTTC. Amino acid sequence: CASTSGGGQETQYF.

The gene calls are TRBV6-1 and TRBJ1-5; a weak D match, TRBD1 (5 bases). V was clipped by 7 bases and J by 0 bases, with 19 bases between them. Germline CDR1 is MNHNS and CDR2 is SASEGT. CDR3 length: 17 residues. The CDR3 spells CASNDIGGDYSNQPQHF. DNA for the CDR3: TGTGCCAGCAATGACATTGGAGGGGATTATAGCAATCAGCCCCAGCATTTT.

This chain joins TRBV25-1 and TRBJ1-4; D is ambiguous. This CDR3 is 13 amino acids long. The germline CDR1 and CDR2 sequences are MGHDK and SYGVNS. V was pared by 7 bases and J by 0 bases, with 6 bases between. The CDR3 coding sequence is TGTGCCAGCACACCGGCAACTAATGAAAAACTGTTTTTT. As protein: CASTPATNEKLFF.

The chain has TRBV5-6 and TRBJ1-1; 7 bases align to TRBD1. J was trimmed by 7 bases and V by 4 bases; bases with no gene match: 7. The CDR3 totals 13 residues. CDR1 is SGHDT, CDR2 YYEEEE, per germline. The DNA for the CDR3 is TGTGCCAGCAGCATAGACAGGGTGTTTGAAGCTTTCTTT. It is translated as CASSIDRVFEAFF.

The chain couples TRBV5-3 to TRBJ2-4; 7 nucleotides align to TRBD2. TRBV5-3 is an ORF, and what it does is uncertain. Trimming took 8 bases from V and 8 from J; bases not matched to a gene: 13. The CDR3 is made up of 14 amino acids. The CDR3 loop reads CASTSREGYYIQYF. CDR3 in DNA: TGTGCCAGTACCTCGAGGGAGGGGTACTACATTCAGTACTTC.

The table lists this clone with a count of one. As DNA, the CDR3 is TGTGCCAGCACCGTGGGGGGGCCCGGGGAGCTGTTTTTT. Protein product: CASTVGGPGELFF. This sequence joins TRBV2 and TRBJ2-2; possibly TRBD2 for D (7 bases). Germline CDR1 reads SNHLY; CDR2 reads FYNNEI. This CDR3 is 13 amino acids long. Deletions cut 7 bases from V and 6 bases from J, with 12 bases between.